This is a list of T cell receptor beta chains from one sample in a study of blood T cells in healthy people across ages. TCRdb used MiXCR to reprocess the 5' RACE reads, holding one entry per CDR3 protein. Of 1.5 million to 1.8 million distinct CDR3 sequences in the sample, 35% to 45% were seen once. The specimen was blood. The receptors derive from a woman aged 18-29 years in good health. CDR3s leave out the opening cysteine and the closing phenylalanine or tryptophan. Each record gives: CDR3 length, J gene, V gene, D gene, clone size, CDR3 protein. The D gene is left open where the match is weak. Part of the rows lack a size; the others show once, few, many or a class for expanded clones.

14 | TRBJ2-7 | TRBV25-1 | - | once | ASSSRTARSSYEQY
12 | TRBJ1-1 | TRBV7-9 | - | - | ASSPGVLETEAF
14 | TRBJ1-5 | TRBV20-1 | - | few | SATPLGNWANQPQH
11 | TRBJ2-5 | TRBV6-2/TRBV6-3 | - | few | ASSYTLEATQY
11 | TRBJ2-7 | TRBV12-3/TRBV12-4 | TRBD1 | few | ASRQGQGYEQY
13 | TRBJ1-2 | TRBV27 | - | few | ASSLSSGLWLGYT
11 | TRBJ2-7 | TRBV27 | - | - | ACSLSIGDEQY
14 | TRBJ2-1 | TRBV7-9 | TRBD2 | - | ASSSTSGGTNNEQF
11 | TRBJ2-7 | TRBV20-1 | - | - | SVESRASYEQY
14 | - | TRBV4-3 | - | - | ASSQDSGYPLHEQY
11 | TRBJ2-1 | TRBV18 | - | - | ASSPQENNEQF
12 | TRBJ1-1 | TRBV3-1 | - | - | ASSQQVGGTEAF
12 | TRBJ2-1 | TRBV12-3/TRBV12-4 | TRBD2 | few | ASSKRGPENEQF
14 | TRBJ1-6 | TRBV27 | - | few | ASSPLPGQFGSPLH
14 | TRBJ2-7 | TRBV9 | TRBD2 | - | ASSVELAGDRNEQY
10 | TRBJ2-7 | TRBV12-3/TRBV12-4 | - | - | ASRVGLHEQY
15 | TRBJ2-1 | TRBV6-2/TRBV6-3 | TRBD2 | few | ASSYSPLAGGRNEQF
14 | TRBJ1-2 | TRBV20-1 | TRBD1 | - | SARLGQGAHGYGHT
13 | TRBJ2-7 | TRBV5-1 | - | - | ASTPKTESSYEQY
12 | - | TRBV3-1 | - | few | ASSQDIQFREQY
10 | TRBJ2-7 | TRBV29-1 | - | many | SVISAAYEQY
11 | TRBJ1-6 | TRBV27 | - | few | ASSLSGSSPLH
13 | TRBJ2-5 | TRBV29-1 | - | - | SVRGVGGPRNEQY
12 | TRBJ1-1 | TRBV12-3/TRBV12-4 | - | - | ASSTPDSNTEAF
12 | TRBJ2-1 | TRBV7-9 | - | - | ASPRGGSYNEQF
9 | TRBJ1-6 | TRBV28 | - | - | ASSLGQELH